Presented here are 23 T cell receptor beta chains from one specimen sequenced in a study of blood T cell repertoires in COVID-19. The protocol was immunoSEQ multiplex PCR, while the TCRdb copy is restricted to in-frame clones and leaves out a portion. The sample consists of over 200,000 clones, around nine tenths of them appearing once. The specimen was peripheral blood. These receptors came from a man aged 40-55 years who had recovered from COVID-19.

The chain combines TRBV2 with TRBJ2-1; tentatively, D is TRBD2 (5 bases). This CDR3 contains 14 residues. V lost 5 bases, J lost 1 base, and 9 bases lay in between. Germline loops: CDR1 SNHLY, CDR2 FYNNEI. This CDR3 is CASSQRLSYNEQFF. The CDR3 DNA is TGTGCCAGCAGTCAGCGGTTGTCCTACAATGAGCAGTTCTTC. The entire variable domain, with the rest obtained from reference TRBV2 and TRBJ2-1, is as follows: EPEVTQTPSHQVTQMGQEVILRCVPISNHLYFYWYRQILGQKVEFLVSFYNNEISEKSEIFDDQFSVERPDGSNFTLKIRSTKLEDSAMYFCASSQRLSYNEQFFGPGTRLTVL.

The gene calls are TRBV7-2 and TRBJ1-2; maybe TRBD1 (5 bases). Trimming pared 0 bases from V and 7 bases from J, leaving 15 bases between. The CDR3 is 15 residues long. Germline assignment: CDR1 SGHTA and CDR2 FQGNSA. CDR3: CASSLAGTARVGYTF. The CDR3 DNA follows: TGTGCCAGCAGCTTAGCCGGGACTGCGCGTGTTGGCTACACCTTC.

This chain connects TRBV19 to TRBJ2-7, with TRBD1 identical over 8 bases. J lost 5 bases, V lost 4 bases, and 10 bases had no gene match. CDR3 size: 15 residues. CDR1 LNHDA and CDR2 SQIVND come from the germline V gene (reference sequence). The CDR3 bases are TGTGCCAGTAGTAAAAACCAGGGGGCGAGGGACGAGCAGTACTTC. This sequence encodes CASSKNQGARDEQYF.

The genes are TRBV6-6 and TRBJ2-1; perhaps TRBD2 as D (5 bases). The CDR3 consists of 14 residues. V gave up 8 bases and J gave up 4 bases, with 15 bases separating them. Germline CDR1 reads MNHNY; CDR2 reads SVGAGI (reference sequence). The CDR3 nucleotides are TGTGCCAGCTTCCCTTCGGGGAGATACAATGAGCAGTTCTTC. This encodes CASFPSGRYNEQFF.

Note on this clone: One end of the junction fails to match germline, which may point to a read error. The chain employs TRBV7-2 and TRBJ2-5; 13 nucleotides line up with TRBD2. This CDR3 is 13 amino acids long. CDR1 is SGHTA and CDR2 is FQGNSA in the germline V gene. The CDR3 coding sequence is TGTGCCAGCAGCTTTTACGGACTAGCGGGAGTAGACTTC. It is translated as CASSFYGLAGVDF. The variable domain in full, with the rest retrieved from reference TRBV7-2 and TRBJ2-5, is GAGVSQSPSNKVTEKGKDVELRCDPISGHTALYWYRQSLGQGLEFLIYFQGNSAPDKSGLPSDRFSAERTGGSVSTLTIQRTQQEDSAVYLCASSFYGLAGVDFGPGTRLLVL.

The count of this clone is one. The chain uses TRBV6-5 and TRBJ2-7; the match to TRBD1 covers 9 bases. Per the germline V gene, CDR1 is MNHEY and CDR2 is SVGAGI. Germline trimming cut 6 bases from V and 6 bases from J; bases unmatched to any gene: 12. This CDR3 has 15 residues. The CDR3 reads CASSSRGDRVGEQYF. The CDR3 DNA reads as TGTGCCAGCAGCTCCCGGGGGGACAGGGTGGGCGAGCAGTACTTC.

The CDR3 loop is CASSSGTSGVSFWTDTQYF. CDR3 DNA: TGTGCCAGCAGCTCCGGGACTAGCGGGGTCAGTTTTTGGACAGATACGCAGTATTTT. This rearrangement joins TRBV7-6 to TRBJ2-3, with 13 bases lining up with TRBD2. This CDR3 contains 19 residues. The germline gives CDR1 SGHVS, CDR2 FNYEAQ. Germline trimming cut 4 bases from V and 3 bases from J; bases unmatched to any gene: 13.

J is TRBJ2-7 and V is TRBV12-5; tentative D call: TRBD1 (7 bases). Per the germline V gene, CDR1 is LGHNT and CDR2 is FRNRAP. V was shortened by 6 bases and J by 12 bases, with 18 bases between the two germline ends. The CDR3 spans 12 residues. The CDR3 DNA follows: TGTGCTAGTGGCCCCACAGGGGAGGAGGCGTACTTC. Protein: CASGPTGEEAYF.

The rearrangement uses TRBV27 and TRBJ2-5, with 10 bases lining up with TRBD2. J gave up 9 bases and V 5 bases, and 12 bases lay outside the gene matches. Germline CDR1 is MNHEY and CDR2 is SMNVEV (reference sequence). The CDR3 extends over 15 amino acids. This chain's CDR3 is CASSPRASGGRAQYF. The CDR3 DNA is TGTGCCAGCAGTCCCCGGGCTAGCGGGGGAAGGGCCCAGTACTTC.

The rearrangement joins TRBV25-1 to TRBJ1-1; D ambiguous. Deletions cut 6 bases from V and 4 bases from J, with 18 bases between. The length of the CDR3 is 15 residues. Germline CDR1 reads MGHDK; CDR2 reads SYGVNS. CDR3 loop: CASSFLGSGITEAFF. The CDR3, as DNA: TGTGCCAGCAGCTTCCTCGGCTCGGGTATCACTGAAGCTTTCTTT.

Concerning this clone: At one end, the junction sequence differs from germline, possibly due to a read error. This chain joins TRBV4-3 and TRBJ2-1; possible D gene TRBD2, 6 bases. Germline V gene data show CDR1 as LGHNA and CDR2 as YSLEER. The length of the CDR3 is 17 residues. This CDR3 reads CASSQLPSSGSFNEQFF. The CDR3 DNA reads TGCGCCAGCAGCCAATTGCCCTCAAGCGGGTCCTTCAATGAGCAGTTCTTC.

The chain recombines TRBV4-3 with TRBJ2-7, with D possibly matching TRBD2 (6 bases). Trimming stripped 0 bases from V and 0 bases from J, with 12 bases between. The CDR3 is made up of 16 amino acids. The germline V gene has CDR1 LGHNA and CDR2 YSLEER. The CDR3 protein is CASSQDIGLHSYEQYF. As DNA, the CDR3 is TGCGCCAGCAGCCAAGATATCGGACTACACTCCTACGAGCAGTACTTC.

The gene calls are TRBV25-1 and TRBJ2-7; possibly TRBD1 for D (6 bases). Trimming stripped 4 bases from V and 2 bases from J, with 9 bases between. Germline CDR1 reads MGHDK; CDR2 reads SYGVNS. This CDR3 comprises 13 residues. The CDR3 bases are TGTGCCAGCAGTGCCCAGGGGACCTACGAGCAGTACTTC. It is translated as CASSAQGTYEQYF.

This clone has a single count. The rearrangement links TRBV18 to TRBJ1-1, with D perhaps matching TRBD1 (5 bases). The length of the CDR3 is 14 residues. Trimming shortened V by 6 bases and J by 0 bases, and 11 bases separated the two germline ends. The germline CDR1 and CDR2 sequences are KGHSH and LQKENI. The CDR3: CASSRGTMNTEAFF. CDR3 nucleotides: TGTGCCAGCTCCCGGGGGACCATGAACACTGAAGCTTTCTTT. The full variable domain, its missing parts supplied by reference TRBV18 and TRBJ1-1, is NAGVMQNPRHLVRRRGQEARLRCSPMKGHSHVYWYRQLPEEGLKFMVYLQKENIIDESGMPKERFSAEFPKEGPSILRIQQVVRGDSAAYFCASSRGTMNTEAFFGQGTRLTVV.

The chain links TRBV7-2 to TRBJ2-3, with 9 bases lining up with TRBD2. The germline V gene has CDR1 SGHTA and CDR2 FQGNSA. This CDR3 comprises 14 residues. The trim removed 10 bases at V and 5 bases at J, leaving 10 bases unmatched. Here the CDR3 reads CATARGGGGDTQYF. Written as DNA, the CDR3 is TGTGCCACCGCCCGAGGCGGGGGGGGAGATACGCAGTATTTT.

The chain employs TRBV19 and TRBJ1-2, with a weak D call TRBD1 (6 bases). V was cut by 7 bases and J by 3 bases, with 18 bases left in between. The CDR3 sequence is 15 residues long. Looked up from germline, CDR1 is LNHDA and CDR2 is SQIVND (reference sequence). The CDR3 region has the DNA TGTGCCAGTACCAAAGGGACACCCCAAGACTATGGCTACACCTTC. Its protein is CASTKGTPQDYGYTF.

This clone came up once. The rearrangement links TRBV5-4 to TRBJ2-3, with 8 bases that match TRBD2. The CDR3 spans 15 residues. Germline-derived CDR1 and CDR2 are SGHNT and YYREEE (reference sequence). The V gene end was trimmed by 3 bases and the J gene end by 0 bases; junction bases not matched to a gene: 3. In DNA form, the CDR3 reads TGTGCCAGCAGCTCCGGGGGGGTTAGCACAGATACGCAGTATTTT. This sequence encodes CASSSGGVSTDTQYF.

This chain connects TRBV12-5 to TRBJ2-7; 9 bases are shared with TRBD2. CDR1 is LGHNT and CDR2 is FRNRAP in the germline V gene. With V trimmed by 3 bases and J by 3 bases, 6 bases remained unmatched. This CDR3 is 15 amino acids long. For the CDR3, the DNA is TGTGCTAGTGGTTTTGGCGGGGGGGCCTACTACGAGCAGTACTTC. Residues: CASGFGGGAYYEQYF.

The CDR3 loop is CASSRGQPIVSNGYTF. The CDR3 DNA follows: TGTGCCAGCAGTAGGGGACAGCCGATCGTCTCAAATGGCTACACCTTC. The chain combines TRBV27 with TRBJ1-2; 7 bases are shared with TRBD1. In germline, CDR1 is MNHEY, CDR2 SMNVEV (reference sequence). The CDR3 sequence is 16 residues long. The trim removed 5 bases at V and 6 bases at J, leaving 15 bases unmatched.

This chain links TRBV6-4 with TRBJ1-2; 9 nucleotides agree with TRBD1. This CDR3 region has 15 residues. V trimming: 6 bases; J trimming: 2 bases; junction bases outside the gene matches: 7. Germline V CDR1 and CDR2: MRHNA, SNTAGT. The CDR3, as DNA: TGTGCCAGCAGGGCCTGGGACAGGGAAAACTATGGCTACACCTTC. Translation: CASRAWDRENYGYTF.

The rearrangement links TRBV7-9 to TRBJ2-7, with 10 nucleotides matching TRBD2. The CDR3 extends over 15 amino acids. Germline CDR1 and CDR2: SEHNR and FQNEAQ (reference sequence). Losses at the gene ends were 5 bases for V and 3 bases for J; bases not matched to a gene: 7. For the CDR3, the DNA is TGTGCCAGCAGCCCCGTGAGCGGGAGGGTCTACGAGCAGTACTTC. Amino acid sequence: CASSPVSGRVYEQYF.

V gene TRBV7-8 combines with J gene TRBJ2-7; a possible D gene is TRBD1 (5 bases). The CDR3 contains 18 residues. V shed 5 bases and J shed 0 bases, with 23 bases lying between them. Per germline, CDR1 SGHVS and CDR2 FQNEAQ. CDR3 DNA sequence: TGTGCCAGCAGCCCGAATAGACGTCCAGGGCCTAGCTCCTACGAGCAGTACTTC. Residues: CASSPNRRPGPSSYEQYF. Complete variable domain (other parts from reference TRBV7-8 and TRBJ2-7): GAGVSQSPRYKVAKRGQDVALRCDPISGHVSLFWYQQALGQGPEFLTYFQNEAQLDKSGLPSDRFFAERPEGSVSTLKIQRTQQEDSAVYLCASSPNRRPGPSSYEQYFGPGTRLTVT.

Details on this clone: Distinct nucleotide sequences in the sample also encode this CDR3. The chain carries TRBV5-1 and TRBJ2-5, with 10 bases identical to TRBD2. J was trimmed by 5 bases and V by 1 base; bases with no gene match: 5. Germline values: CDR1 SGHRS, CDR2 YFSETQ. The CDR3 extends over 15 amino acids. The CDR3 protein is CASSLRLAGEETQYF. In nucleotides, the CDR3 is TGCGCCAGCAGCTTGCGCCTAGCGGGGGAGGAGACCCAGTACTTC.